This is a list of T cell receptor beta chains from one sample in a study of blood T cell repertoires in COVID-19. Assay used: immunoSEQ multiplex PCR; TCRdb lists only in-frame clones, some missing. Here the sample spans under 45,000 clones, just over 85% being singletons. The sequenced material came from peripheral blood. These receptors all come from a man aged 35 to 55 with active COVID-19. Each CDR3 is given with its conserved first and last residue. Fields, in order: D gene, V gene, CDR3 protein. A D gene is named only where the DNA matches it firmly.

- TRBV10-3 CAITARGWETGTQEGRTGELFF
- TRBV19 CASSMQTPPYEQYF
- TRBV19 CASTSSNGGRRETQYF
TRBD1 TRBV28 CASRSGGFRFGYTF
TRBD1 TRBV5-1 CASSLTGDSGNTIYF
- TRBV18 CASSPRGTEGTEAFF
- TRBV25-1 CASSGRGRRTEAFF
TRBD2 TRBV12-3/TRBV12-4 CASSALAGEQYF
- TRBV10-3 CAISSLYEQYF
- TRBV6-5 CASSINPGGQETQYF
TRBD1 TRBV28 CASSSPTGASYEQYF
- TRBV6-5 CASSTDSSYNEQFF
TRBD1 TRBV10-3 CAISESRGQGANEQFF
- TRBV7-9 CASSLLSGATYEQYF
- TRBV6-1 CASSEPGTPNTEAFF
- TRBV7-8 CASSRRNYGYTF